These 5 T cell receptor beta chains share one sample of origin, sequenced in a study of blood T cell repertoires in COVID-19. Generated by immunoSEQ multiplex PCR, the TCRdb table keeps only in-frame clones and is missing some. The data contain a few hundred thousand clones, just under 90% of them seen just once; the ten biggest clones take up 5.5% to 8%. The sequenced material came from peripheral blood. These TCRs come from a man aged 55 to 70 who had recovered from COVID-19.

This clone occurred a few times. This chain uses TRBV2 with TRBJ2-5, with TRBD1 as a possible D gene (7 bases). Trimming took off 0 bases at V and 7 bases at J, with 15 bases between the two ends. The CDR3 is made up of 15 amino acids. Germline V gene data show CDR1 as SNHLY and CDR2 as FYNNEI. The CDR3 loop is CASSEALQGGGTQYF. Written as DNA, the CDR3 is TGTGCCAGCAGTGAAGCGCTTCAGGGGGGAGGGACCCAGTACTTC.

CDR3 sequence (DNA): TGTGCCAGCTGCCCTAGTTATGGACAGGGGTTAGACACAGATACGCAGTATTTT. Amino acids: CASCPSYGQGLDTDTQYF. The chain carries TRBV5-5 and TRBJ2-3; TRBD1 aligns across 9 bases. The V gene end was trimmed by 7 bases and the J gene end by 2 bases; junction bases not matched to a gene: 17. Germline-derived CDR1 and CDR2 are SGHKS and YYEKEE (reference sequence). The CDR3 sequence is 18 residues long. Based on the CDR3 plus reference TRBV5-5 and TRBJ2-3, the full variable domain is DAGVTQSPTHLIKTRGQQVTLRCSPISGHKSVSWYQQVLGQGPQFIFQYYEKEERGRGNFPDRFSARQFPNYSSELNVNALLLGDSALYLCASCPSYGQGLDTDTQYFGPGTRLTVL.

The CDR3 nucleotides read TGTGCCAGCAGTTTCGACAGGGGGCGCGACGAGCAGTACTTC. Translated, it gives CASSFDRGRDEQYF. This chain links TRBV27 with TRBJ2-7, with 10 positions matching TRBD1. Germline V gene data show CDR1 as MNHEY and CDR2 as SMNVEV (reference sequence). V lost 3 bases to trimming and J lost 5 bases; unmatched junction nucleotides: 4. This CDR3 has 14 amino acids.

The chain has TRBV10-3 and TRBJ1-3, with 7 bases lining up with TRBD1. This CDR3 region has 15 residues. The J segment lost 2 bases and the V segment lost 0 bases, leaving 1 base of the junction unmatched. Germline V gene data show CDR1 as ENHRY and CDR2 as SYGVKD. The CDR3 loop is CAISESTGPGNTIYF. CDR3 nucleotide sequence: TGTGCCATCAGTGAGTCGACAGGGCCTGGAAACACCATATATTTT.

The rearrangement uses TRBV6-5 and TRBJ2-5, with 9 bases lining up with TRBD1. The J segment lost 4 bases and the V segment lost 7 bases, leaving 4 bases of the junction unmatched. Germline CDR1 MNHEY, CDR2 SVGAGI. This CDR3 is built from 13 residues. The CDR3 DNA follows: TGTGCCAGCACAGGGACAGGGCGAGAGACCCAGTACTTC. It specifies CASTGTGRETQYF.